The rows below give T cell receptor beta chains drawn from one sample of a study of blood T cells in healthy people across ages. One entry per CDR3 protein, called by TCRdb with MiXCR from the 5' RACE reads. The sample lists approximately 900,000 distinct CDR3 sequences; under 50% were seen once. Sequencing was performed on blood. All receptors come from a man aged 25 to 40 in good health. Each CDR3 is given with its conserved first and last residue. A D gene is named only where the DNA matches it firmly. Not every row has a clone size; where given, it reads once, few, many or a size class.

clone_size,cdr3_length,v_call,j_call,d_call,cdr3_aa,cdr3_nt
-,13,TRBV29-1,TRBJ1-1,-,CSVGRGVNTGAFF,TGCAGCGTTGGAAGGGGGGTGAACACTGGAGCTTTCTTT
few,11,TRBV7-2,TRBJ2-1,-,CASSFWGEQFF,TGTGCCAGCAGCTTTTGGGGTGAGCAGTTCTTC
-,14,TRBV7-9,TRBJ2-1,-,CASSEDWRWDEQFF,TGTGCCAGCAGCGAAGATTGGCGGTGGGATGAGCAGTTCTTC
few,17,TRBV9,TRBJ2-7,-,CASSVGTDPKASYEQYF,TGTGCCAGCAGCGTAGGTACAGATCCCAAGGCTTCCTACGAGCAGTACTTC
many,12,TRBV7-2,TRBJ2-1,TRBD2,CASSLSGTSEFF,TGTGCCAGCAGCTTATCCGGGACTAGCGAGTTCTTC
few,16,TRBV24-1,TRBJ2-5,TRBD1,CATSDLGLGTEETQYF,TGTGCCACCAGTGATTTAGGTCTCGGGACAGAAGAGACCCAGTACTTC
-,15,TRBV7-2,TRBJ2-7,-,CASSLSSPSTYEQYF,TGTGCCAGCAGCTTATCTTCACCCTCTACCTACGAGCAGTACTTC
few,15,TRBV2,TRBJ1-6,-,CASSEIGQSGEPLHF,TGTGCCAGCAGTGAGATTGGGCAGAGTGGGGAACCCCTCCACTTT
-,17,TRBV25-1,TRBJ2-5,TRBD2,CASSDWSGASGEETQYF,TGTGCCAGCAGTGATTGGTCCGGGGCTAGCGGGGAAGAGACCCAGTACTTC
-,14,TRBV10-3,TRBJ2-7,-,CAISEAGSSYEQYF,TGTGCCATCAGTGAAGCAGGGAGCTCCTACGAGCAGTACTTC
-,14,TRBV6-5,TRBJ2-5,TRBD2,CASSSHSGRETQYF,TGTGCCAGCAGTTCCCATAGCGGGAGAGAGACCCAGTACTTC
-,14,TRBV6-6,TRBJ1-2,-,CASSLSRNNYGYTF,TGTGCCAGCAGTCTTTCCCGTAATAACTATGGCTACACCTTC
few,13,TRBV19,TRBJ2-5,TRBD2,CASRSSGEETQYF,TGTGCCAGTAGGAGTAGCGGGGAAGAGACCCAGTACTTC
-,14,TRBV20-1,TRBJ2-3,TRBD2,CSAPLGLATDTQYF,TGCAGTGCGCCGTTGGGACTAGCAACAGATACGCAGTATTTT
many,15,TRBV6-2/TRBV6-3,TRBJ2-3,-,CASSYRGLGTDTQYF,TGTGCCAGCAGTTATCGGGGCCTCGGCACAGATACGCAGTATTTT
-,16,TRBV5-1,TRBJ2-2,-,CASSPRREANTGELFF,TGCGCCAGCAGCCCACGGAGGGAAGCGAACACCGGGGAGCTGTTTTTT
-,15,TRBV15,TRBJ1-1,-,CATSRATVQSTEAFF,TGTGCCACCAGCAGAGCGACAGTACAGAGCACTGAAGCTTTCTTT
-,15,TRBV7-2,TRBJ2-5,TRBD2,CASSLVGSGKETQYF,TGTGCCAGCAGCTTAGTGGGTAGCGGGAAAGAGACCCAGTACTTC
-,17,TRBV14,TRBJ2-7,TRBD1,CASSQQTVGQRGNEQYF,TGTGCCAGCAGCCAACAAACGGTGGGACAGCGAGGGAACGAGCAGTACTTC
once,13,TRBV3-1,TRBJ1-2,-,CASSQGAGCGYTF,TGTGCCAGCAGCCAGGGGGCAGGTTGTGGCTACACCTTC
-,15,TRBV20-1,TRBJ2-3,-,CSARDRILAEDTQYF,TGCAGTGCTAGAGACCGCATACTAGCAGAGGATACGCAGTATTTT
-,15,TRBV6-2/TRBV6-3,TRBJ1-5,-,CASSVWADSNQPQHF,TGTGCCAGCAGTGTTTGGGCCGATAGCAATCAGCCCCAGCATTTT
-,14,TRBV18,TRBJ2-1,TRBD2,CASSPGLVYNEQFF,TGTGCCAGCTCTCCGGGACTAGTCTACAATGAGCAGTTCTTC
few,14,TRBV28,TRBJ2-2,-,CASILLVNTGELFF,TGTGCCAGTATACTTTTGGTAAACACCGGGGAGCTGTTTTTT
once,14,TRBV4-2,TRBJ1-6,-,CASSPVGQNSPLHF,TGTGCCAGCAGCCCGGTCGGACAGAATTCACCCCTCCACTTT
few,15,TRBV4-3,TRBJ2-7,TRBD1,CASSQVRTGLYEQYF,TGCGCCAGCAGCCAAGTCAGGACAGGGTTGTACGAGCAGTACTTC
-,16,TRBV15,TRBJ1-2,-,CATSTGTDPPHYGYTF,TGTGCCACCAGCACCGGGACCGATCCCCCCCACTATGGCTACACCTTC
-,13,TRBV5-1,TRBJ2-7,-,CASCRDSSGEQYF,TGCGCCAGCTGCAGGGACTCTTCGGGCGAGCAGTACTTC
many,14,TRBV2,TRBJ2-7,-,CASLTAGSSYEQYF,TGTGCCAGCCTCACGGCTGGAAGCTCCTACGAGCAGTACTTC